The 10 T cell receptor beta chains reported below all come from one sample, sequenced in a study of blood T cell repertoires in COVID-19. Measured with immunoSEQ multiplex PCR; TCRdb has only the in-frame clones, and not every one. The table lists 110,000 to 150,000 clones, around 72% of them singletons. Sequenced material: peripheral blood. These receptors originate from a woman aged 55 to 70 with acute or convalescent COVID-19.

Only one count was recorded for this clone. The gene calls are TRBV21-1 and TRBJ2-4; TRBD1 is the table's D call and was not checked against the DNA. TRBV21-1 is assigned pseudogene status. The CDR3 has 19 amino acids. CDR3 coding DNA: TGTGCCAGCAGCAAAGCGGCCGGCGTGGACAGAAACTCCAAAAACATTCAGTACTTC. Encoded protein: CASSKAAGVDRNSKNIQYF.

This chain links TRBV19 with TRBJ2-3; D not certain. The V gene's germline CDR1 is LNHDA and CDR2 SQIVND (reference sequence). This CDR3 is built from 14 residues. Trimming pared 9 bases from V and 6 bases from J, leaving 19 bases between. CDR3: CASSLGLITDTQYF. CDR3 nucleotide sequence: TGTGCCAGCTCCCTCGGGTTAATCACGGATACGCAGTATTTT.

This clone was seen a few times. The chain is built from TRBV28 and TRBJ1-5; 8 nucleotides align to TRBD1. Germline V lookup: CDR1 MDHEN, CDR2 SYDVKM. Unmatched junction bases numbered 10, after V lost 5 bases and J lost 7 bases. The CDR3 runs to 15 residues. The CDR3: CASSPRTGSWQPQHF. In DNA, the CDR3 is TGTGCCAGCAGTCCACGGACAGGGAGCTGGCAGCCCCAGCATTTT. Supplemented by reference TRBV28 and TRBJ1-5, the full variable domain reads DVKVTQSSRYLVKRTGEKVFLECVQDMDHENMFWYRQDPGLGLRLIYFSYDVKMKEKGDIPEGYSVSREKKERFSLILESASTNQTSMYLCASSPRTGSWQPQHFGDGTRLSIL.

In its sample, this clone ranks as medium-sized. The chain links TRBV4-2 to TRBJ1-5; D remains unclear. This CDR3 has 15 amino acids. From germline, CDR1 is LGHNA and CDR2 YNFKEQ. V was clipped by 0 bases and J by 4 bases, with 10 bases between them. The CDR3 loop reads CASSQESSVNQPQHF. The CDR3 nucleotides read TGTGCCAGCAGCCAAGAGTCGTCGGTGAATCAGCCCCAGCATTTT.

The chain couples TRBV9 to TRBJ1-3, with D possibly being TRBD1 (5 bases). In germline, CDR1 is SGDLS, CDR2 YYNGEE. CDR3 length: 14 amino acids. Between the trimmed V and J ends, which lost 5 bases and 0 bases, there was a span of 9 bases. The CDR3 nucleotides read TGTGCCAGCAGTGGGGGACTCTCTGGAAACACCATATATTTT. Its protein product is CASSGGLSGNTIYF. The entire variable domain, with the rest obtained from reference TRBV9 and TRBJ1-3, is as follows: DSGVTQTPKHLITATGQRVTLRCSPRSGDLSVYWYQQSLDQGLQFLIQYYNGEERAKGNILERFSAQQFPDLHSELNLSSLELGDSALYFCASSGGLSGNTIYFGEGSWLTVV.

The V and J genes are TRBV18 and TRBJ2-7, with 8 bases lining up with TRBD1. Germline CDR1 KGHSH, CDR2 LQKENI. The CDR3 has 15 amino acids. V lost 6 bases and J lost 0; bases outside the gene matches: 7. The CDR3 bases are TGTGCCAGCTCTCGAAAGACAGGGGTCTCCTACGAGCAGTACTTC. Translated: CASSRKTGVSYEQYF.

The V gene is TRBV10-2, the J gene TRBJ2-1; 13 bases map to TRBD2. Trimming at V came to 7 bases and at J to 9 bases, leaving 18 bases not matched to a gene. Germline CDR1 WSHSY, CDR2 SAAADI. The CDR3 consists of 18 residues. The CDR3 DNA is TGCGCCAGCATTTCGGCAGGGGGGACTAGCGGGATAAATGGTGAGCAGTTCTTC. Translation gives CASISAGGTSGINGEQFF.

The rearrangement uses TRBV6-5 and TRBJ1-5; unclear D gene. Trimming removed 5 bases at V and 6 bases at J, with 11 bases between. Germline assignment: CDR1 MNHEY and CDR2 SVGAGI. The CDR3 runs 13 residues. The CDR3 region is CASSPREGQPQHF. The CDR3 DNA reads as TGTGCCAGCAGTCCCAGAGAGGGTCAGCCCCAGCATTTT.

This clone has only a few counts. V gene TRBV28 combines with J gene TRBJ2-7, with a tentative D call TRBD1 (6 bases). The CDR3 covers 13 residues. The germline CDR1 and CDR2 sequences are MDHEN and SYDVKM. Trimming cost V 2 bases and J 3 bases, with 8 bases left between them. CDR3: CASSLPDSYEQYF. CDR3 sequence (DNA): TGTGCCAGCAGTTTACCGGACAGCTACGAGCAGTACTTC.

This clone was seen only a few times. The CDR3 DNA reads as TGTGCCAGCAGCTCCGGGACAGGGGGAAACGAGCAGTACTTC. Amino acids: CASSSGTGGNEQYF. This chain links TRBV7-8 with TRBJ2-7; 11 bases map to TRBD1. The V gene's germline CDR1 is SGHVS and CDR2 FQNEAQ. There are 14 residues in the CDR3. The V segment lost 4 bases and the J segment 5 bases; nucleotides outside the gene matches: 4. The whole variable domain, filled in from reference TRBV7-8 and TRBJ2-7, reads GAGVSQSPRYKVAKRGQDVALRCDPISGHVSLFWYQQALGQGPEFLTYFQNEAQLDKSGLPSDRFFAERPEGSVSTLKIQRTQQEDSAVYLCASSSGTGGNEQYFGPGTRLTVT.